The entry below describes one TCR beta chain. Its antigen is undetermined. These data come from a study of T-cell reconstitution after alpha-beta-depleted transplantation in children. Points from the study as a whole: When one year had passed after transplant, most T-cell counts and diversity came from newly produced T cells.

During its preparation, the TCRbeta library received unique molecular identifiers. TCRdb redid the calling of the PCR reads with MiXCR, one entry per CDR3 protein. The sample consists of 17,000 or so distinct CDR3 sequences, 12% of them appearing once. Sequenced material: PBMCs, mostly from graft donor cells, taken 180 days after TCRalphabeta/CD19-depleted stem cell transplant. The clonotype was recovered from a boy under two years old who had a stem cell transplant for Wiskott-Aldrich syndrome, so the T cells may come from the graft donor.

CDR3 protein: CASSPRENTEAFF. CDR3 in DNA: TGTGCCAGCAGCCCCAGGGAAAACACTGAAGCTTTCTTT. V and J are TRBV7-9 and TRBJ1-1, with TRBD1 as a possible D gene (5 bases). Germline CDR1 is SEHNR and CDR2 is FQNEAQ (reference sequence). The CDR3 runs 13 residues. V lost 5 bases, J lost 2 bases, and 9 bases lay in between.